These 26 T cell receptor beta chains were sequenced from one sample in a study of response to subunit inactivated influenza vaccine. A single record per CDR3 protein comes from TCRdb applying MiXCR to the RT-PCR reads. The table has 700,000 to 900,000 distinct CDR3 sequences, 21% seen once. The source material was PBMCs from blood, sampled around 5 days after vaccination. These receptors all stem from a man aged 45-65 years who received an inactivated influenza vaccine.

The table lists this clonotype with many counts. This sequence joins TRBV10-3 and TRBJ2-2; D remains ambiguous. Germline V lookup: CDR1 ENHRY, CDR2 SYGVKD. This CDR3 spans 10 amino acids. V was cut by 8 bases and J by 6 bases, with 4 bases left in between. CDR3 sequence (DNA): TGTGCCATCCAACCCGGGGAGCTGTTTTTT. This codes for CAIQPGELFF.

The CDR3 spells CASSFRDRDTEAFF. The CDR3 bases are TGTGCCAGCAGCTTCCGGGACAGGGACACTGAAGCTTTCTTT. The J gene is TRBJ1-1, the V gene TRBV7-9; 9 nucleotides line up with TRBD1. Germline V gives CDR1 SEHNR, CDR2 FQNEAQ (reference sequence). Unmatched junction bases numbered 2, after V lost 3 bases and J lost 3 bases. This CDR3 region has 14 residues.

This clonotype showed up many times. The chain employs TRBV15 and TRBJ1-1; weak D call: TRBD1 (6 bases). Trimming removed 0 bases from V and 7 bases from J, with 6 bases in between. This CDR3 is 12 amino acids long. CDR1 is LNHNV and CDR2 is YYDKDF in the germline V gene (reference sequence). CDR3: CATSRETGEAFF. The CDR3 region has the DNA TGTGCCACCAGCAGAGAGACAGGTGAAGCTTTCTTT.

This clonotype was recorded a few times. The chain couples TRBV15 to TRBJ1-1; D not certain. Trimming left V 1 base short and J 1 base short, with 4 bases between. Germline V gene sequence: CDR1 LNHNV, CDR2 YYDKDF (reference sequence). The CDR3 has 13 amino acids. For the CDR3, the DNA is TGTGCCACCAGCAGAGCCGGGAACACTGAAGCTTTCTTT. Translating gives CATSRAGNTEAFF.

This clonotype was observed a handful of times. This rearrangement joins TRBV7-2 to TRBJ2-5; D remains ambiguous. Germline CDR1 and CDR2: SGHTA and FQGNSA. Deletions cut 1 base from V and 5 bases from J, with 8 bases between. This CDR3 spans 13 amino acids. CDR3 sequence reads: CASSLDWGETQYF. The CDR3, as DNA: TGTGCCAGCAGCTTAGATTGGGGTGAGACCCAGTACTTC.

The CDR3 here is CASSYSSLRGTEAFF. DNA of the CDR3: TGTGCCAGCAGTTACTCTAGCCTCAGAGGCACTGAAGCTTTCTTT. V is TRBV6-5 and J is TRBJ1-1; D remains unclear. Trimming took off 0 bases at V and 4 bases at J, with 12 bases between the two ends. CDR1 is MNHEY and CDR2 is SVGAGI in the germline V gene. The CDR3 consists of 15 residues.

The table lists this clonotype with a few counts. The chain has TRBV29-1 and TRBJ2-5, with 9 bases that match TRBD1. CDR1 SQVTM and CDR2 ANQGSEA come from the germline V gene. The CDR3 length is 16 residues. The J segment lost 4 bases and the V segment lost 1 base, leaving 10 bases of the junction unmatched. CDR3 loop: CSVEGRGQGGGETQYF. CDR3 nucleotides: TGCAGCGTTGAAGGACGGGGACAGGGAGGGGGAGAGACCCAGTACTTC.

The V gene is TRBV20-1, the J gene TRBJ2-5; 10 bases agree with TRBD2. The CDR3 is 17 amino acids. Germline assignment: CDR1 DFQATT and CDR2 SNEGSKA (reference sequence). V was pared by 2 bases and J by 5 bases, with 14 bases of the junction left unmatched. This CDR3 reads CSARLPGLASQWETQYF. CDR3 in DNA: TGCAGTGCTAGACTCCCGGGACTAGCGTCTCAGTGGGAGACCCAGTACTTC.

For this clonotype: This may be a read error: a much more frequent sequence differs by one nucleotide. The chain is built from TRBV18 and TRBJ2-3, with D possibly being TRBD1 (6 bases). The CDR3 contains 14 residues. Germline-derived CDR1 and CDR2 are KGHSH and LQKENI. Trimming stripped 6 bases from V and 0 bases from J, with 10 bases between. Here the CDR3 reads CASSGQRSTDTQYF. Written as DNA, the CDR3 is TGTGCCAGCTCCGGACAGCGTAGCACAGATACGCAGTATTTT.

V usage is TRBV5-5 and J usage is TRBJ2-5; 9 bases agree with TRBD1. The CDR3 runs 15 residues. The V and J ends lost 1 base and 5 bases, in that order; junction bases with no gene match: 6. Germline assignment: CDR1 SGHKS and CDR2 YYEKEE (reference sequence). The CDR3 loop is CASSLRQGVSETQYF. The CDR3 DNA reads TGTGCCAGCAGCTTGCGACAGGGGGTCTCGGAGACCCAGTACTTC. The full variable domain, rest sourced from reference TRBV5-5 and TRBJ2-5, is DAGVTQSPTHLIKTRGQQVTLRCSPISGHKSVSWYQQVLGQGPQFIFQYYEKEERGRGNFPDRFSARQFPNYSSELNVNALLLGDSALYLCASSLRQGVSETQYFGPGTRLLVL.

J is TRBJ1-1 and V is TRBV6-1; D is perhaps TRBD1 (5 bases). Trimming left V 8 bases short and J 2 bases short, with 15 bases between. Germline values: CDR1 MNHNS, CDR2 SASEGT. This CDR3 is 14 amino acids long. The CDR3 protein is CASAAGGLNTEAFF. DNA of the CDR3: TGTGCCAGCGCCGCCGGGGGTCTTAACACTGAAGCTTTCTTT.

This rearrangement joins TRBV20-1 to TRBJ1-2, with 7 bases that match TRBD1. V gave up 6 bases and J gave up 3 bases; unmatched junction bases: 4. The CDR3 totals 12 residues. Germline V gene data show CDR1 as DFQATT and CDR2 as SNEGSKA (reference sequence). This CDR3 reads CSATGQDYGYTF. For the CDR3, the DNA is TGCAGTGCCACTGGACAGGACTATGGCTACACCTTC.

The chain recombines TRBV3-1 with TRBJ2-2; 7 nucleotides line up with TRBD2. The CDR3 loop spans 12 amino acids. The germline CDR1 and CDR2 sequences are LGHDT and YNNKEL (reference sequence). With V trimmed by 3 bases and J by 9 bases, 1 base remained unmatched. In DNA, the CDR3 is TGTGCCAGCAGCCAGGGAGGGCGGGAGCTGTTTTTT. Translating it yields CASSQGGRELFF. Based on the CDR3 plus reference TRBV3-1 and TRBJ2-2, the full variable domain is DTAVSQTPKYLVTQMGNDKSIKCEQNLGHDTMYWYKQDSKKFLKIMFSYNNKELIINETVPNRFSPKSPDKAHLNLHINSLELGDSAVYFCASSQGGRELFFGEGSRLTVL.

The rearrangement links TRBV29-1 to TRBJ1-5; D perhaps matches TRBD1 (6 bases). The V end was cut by 7 bases, the J end by 3 bases, with 13 bases between. The length of the CDR3 is 13 residues. Germline V CDR1 and CDR2: SQVTM, ANQGSEA. CDR3 residues: CSARDNFNQPQHF. The CDR3 DNA follows: TGCAGCGCCCGGGACAACTTCAATCAGCCCCAGCATTTT.

This clonotype has only one observation. This sequence may be a read error, since a much larger clone differs from it by one base. Without the conserved terminal phenylalanine or tryptophan, this CDR3 likely stems from a read error. The CDR3 is CASSLGLWGGELFC. The CDR3, as DNA: TGTGCCAGCAGCTTGGGACTATGGGGCGGGGAGCTGTTTTGT. The genes are TRBV5-5 and TRBJ2-2; the D gene is possibly TRBD2 (5 bases). The germline V gene encodes CDR1 SGHKS and CDR2 YYEKEE (reference sequence). V lost 0 bases to trimming and J lost 7 bases, with 10 bases between them. This CDR3 has 14 residues.

V gene TRBV11-1 combines with J gene TRBJ2-1; 13 bases match TRBD2. The CDR3 runs to 21 residues. J gave up 4 bases and V 1 base, and 16 bases lay outside the gene matches. Per germline, CDR1 SGHAT and CDR2 FQDESV (reference sequence). In nucleotides, the CDR3 is TGTGCCAGCAGCTTAGTCCCCCGGACTAGCGGGAGACCAACGAATTACAATGAGCAGTTCTTC. Translated, it gives CASSLVPRTSGRPTNYNEQFF. The variable domain in full, completed from reference TRBV11-1 and TRBJ2-1, reads EAEVAQSPRYKITEKSQAVAFWCDPISGHATLYWYRQILGQGPELLVQFQDESVVDDSQLPKDRFSAERLKGVDSTLKIQPAELGDSAMYLCASSLVPRTSGRPTNYNEQFFGPGTRLTVL.

With respect to this clonotype: A much bigger clone sits one base away, suggesting this may be a read error. This chain connects TRBV9 to TRBJ2-1; D unclear. CDR1 and CDR2 from the germline V gene are SGDLS and YYNGEE. The V and J ends lost 4 bases and 2 bases respectively, with 7 bases between them. The CDR3 loop spans 13 amino acids. CDR3 region: CASSPEPYNEQFF. CDR3 in DNA: TGTGCCAGCAGCCCGGAGCCCTACAATGAGCAGTTCTTC.

J is TRBJ2-7 and V is TRBV5-1; TRBD1 matches at 10 bases. Germline V gene sequence: CDR1 SGHRS, CDR2 YFSETQ. The CDR3 totals 16 residues. V shed 0 bases and J 3 bases; nucleotides not matched to a gene: 6. CDR3 nucleotides: TGCGCCAGCAGCTTGGTCTCGGGACAGGGGATCTACGAGCAGTACTTC. Its protein is CASSLVSGQGIYEQYF.

The chain uses TRBV5-1 and TRBJ2-3, with 8 nucleotides matching TRBD2. After removal of 3 bases from V and 2 bases from J, the junction contained 5 bases not matched to a gene. Per the germline V gene, CDR1 is SGHRS and CDR2 is YFSETQ. The CDR3 covers 15 residues. The CDR3 sequence: CASSYGGRNTDTQYF. In DNA, the CDR3 is TGCGCCAGCAGCTACGGCGGGAGGAACACAGATACGCAGTATTTT.

In this sample, this clonotype turned up many times. V gene TRBV20-1 combines with J gene TRBJ2-7; a weak D match, TRBD1 (6 bases). The germline V gene has CDR1 DFQATT and CDR2 SNEGSKA (reference sequence). V lost 5 bases and J lost 6, with 17 bases in between. The CDR3 covers 13 residues. The CDR3 region has the DNA TGCAGTGCTCCACTGGGCAGGGGTAGCGAGCAGTACTTC. Its protein product is CSAPLGRGSEQYF.

About this clonotype: The conserved phenylalanine or tryptophan normally closing the CDR3 is absent here, so this likely arose from a read error. The V and J genes are TRBV28 and TRBJ1-1; perhaps TRBD1 as D (6 bases). This CDR3 has 14 residues. V was pared by 7 bases and J by 4 bases, with 16 bases between. The germline CDR1 and CDR2 sequences are MDHEN and SYDVKM. CDR3: CASTLMGRGTEAFV. The DNA of the CDR3 is TGTGCCAGCACCCTGATGGGCAGGGGCACTGAAGCTTTCGTT.

A few counts support this clonotype. The CDR3 nucleotides are TGTGCCAGCAGCCCCGGGTTTCCCCAAGAGACCCAGTACTTC. This encodes CASSPGFPQETQYF. The V call is TRBV5-6, the J call TRBJ2-5; D gene uncertain. V lost 4 bases and J 1 base, leaving 11 bases between the germline ends. The V gene's germline CDR1 is SGHDT and CDR2 YYEEEE. This CDR3 contains 14 residues.

This clonotype has just a few counts. The V gene is TRBV12-3 or TRBV12-4, the J gene TRBJ1-4; 11 bases match TRBD1. Unmatched junction bases numbered 4, after V lost 7 bases and J lost 6 bases. The CDR3 is 14 amino acids. The CDR3: CASTPDRGHEKLFF. CDR3 nucleotides: TGTGCCAGCACCCCGGACAGGGGGCATGAAAAACTGTTTTTT.

This clonotype came up once. The chain recombines TRBV7-9 with TRBJ2-1; 14 nucleotides agree with TRBD2. The CDR3 spans 16 residues. V trimming: 6 bases; J trimming: 9 bases; junction bases outside the gene matches: 10. Germline CDR1 reads SEHNR; CDR2 reads FQNEAQ (reference sequence). The CDR3 here is CASRPTGTSGSGEQFF. In nucleotides, the CDR3 is TGTGCCAGCAGACCCACCGGGACTAGCGGGAGCGGTGAGCAGTTCTTC.

This clonotype was found a few times. V gene TRBV7-9 combines with J gene TRBJ2-2; no clear D. The germline gives CDR1 SEHNR, CDR2 FQNEAQ (reference sequence). The CDR3 spans 11 residues. V lost 7 bases to trimming and J lost 5 bases, with 5 bases between them. Here the CDR3 DNA reads TGTGCCAGCAAAGTTACCGGGGAGCTGTTTTTT. Translating gives CASKVTGELFF.

In its sample, this clonotype was seen a few times. The chain employs TRBV7-2 and TRBJ1-2; D uncertain. Germline lookup yields CDR1 SGHTA and CDR2 FQGNSA. V gave up 3 bases and J gave up 4 bases, with 12 bases separating them. The CDR3 is made up of 14 amino acids. The CDR3 sequence is CASSFTYSAYGYTF. CDR3 sequence (DNA): TGTGCCAGCAGCTTCACATACAGCGCCTATGGCTACACCTTC.